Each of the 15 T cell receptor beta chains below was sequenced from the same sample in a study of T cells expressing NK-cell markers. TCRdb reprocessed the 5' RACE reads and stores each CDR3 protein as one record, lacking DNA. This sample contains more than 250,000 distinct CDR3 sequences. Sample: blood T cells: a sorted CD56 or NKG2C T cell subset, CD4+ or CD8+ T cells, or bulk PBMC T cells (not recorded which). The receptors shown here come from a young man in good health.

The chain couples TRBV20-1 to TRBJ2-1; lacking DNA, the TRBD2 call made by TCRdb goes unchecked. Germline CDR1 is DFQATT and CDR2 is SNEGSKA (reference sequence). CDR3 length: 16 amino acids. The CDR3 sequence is CSAALSGSNTYNEQFF.

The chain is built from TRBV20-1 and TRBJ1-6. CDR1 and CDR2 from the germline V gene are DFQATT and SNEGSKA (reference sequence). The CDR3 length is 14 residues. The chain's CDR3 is CSARDPREGSPLHF.

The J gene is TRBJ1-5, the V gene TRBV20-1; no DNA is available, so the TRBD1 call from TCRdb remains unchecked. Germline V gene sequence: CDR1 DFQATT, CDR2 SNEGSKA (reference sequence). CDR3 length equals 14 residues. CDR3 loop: CSAKGRGIFQPQHF.

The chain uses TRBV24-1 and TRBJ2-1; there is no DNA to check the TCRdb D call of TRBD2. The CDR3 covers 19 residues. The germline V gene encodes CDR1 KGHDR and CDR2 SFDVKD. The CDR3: CATSDLQARLAGVYNEQFF.

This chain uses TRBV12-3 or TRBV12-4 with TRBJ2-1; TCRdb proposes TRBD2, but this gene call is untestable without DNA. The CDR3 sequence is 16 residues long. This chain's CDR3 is CASSLAGSGSYNEQFF.

The CDR3 region is CASSPWTTGELFF. The chain joins TRBV5-4 to TRBJ2-2; checking the TCRdb D call of TRBD2 is not possible without DNA. CDR1 SGHNT and CDR2 YYREEE come from the germline V gene (reference sequence). CDR3 length: 13 amino acids.

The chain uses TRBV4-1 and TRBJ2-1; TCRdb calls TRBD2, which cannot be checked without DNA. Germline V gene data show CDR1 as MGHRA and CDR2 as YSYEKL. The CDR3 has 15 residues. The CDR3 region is CASSQGTSGNNEQFF.

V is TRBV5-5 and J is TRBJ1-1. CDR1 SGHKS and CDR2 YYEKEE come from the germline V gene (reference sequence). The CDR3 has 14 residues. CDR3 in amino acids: CASSFSLQNTEAFF.

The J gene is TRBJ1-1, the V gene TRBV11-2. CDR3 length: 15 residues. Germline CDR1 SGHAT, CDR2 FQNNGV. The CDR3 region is CASSLALRGNTEAFF.

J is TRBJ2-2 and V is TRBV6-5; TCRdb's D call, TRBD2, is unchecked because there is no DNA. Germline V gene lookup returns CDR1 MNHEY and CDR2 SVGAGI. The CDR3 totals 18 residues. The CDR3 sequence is CASSYSLAGGVNTGELFF.

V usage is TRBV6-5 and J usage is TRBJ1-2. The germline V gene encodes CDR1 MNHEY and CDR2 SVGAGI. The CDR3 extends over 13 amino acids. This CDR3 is CASSSTSNYGYTF.

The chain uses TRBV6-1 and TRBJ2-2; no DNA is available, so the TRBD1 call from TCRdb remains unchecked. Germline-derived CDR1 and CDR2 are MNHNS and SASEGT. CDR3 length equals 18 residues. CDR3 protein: CASIKRRGGTANTGELFF.

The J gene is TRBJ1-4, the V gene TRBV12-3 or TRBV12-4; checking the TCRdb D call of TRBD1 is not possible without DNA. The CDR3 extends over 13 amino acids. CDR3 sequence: CASSGHRIVGLFF.

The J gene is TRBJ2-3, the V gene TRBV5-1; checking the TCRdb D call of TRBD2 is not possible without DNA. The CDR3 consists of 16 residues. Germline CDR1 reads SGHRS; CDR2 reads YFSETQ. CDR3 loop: CASSSILAGGTDTQYF.

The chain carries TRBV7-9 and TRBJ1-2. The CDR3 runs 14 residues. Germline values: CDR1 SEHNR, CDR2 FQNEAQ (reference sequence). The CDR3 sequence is CASSLASVGYGYTF.